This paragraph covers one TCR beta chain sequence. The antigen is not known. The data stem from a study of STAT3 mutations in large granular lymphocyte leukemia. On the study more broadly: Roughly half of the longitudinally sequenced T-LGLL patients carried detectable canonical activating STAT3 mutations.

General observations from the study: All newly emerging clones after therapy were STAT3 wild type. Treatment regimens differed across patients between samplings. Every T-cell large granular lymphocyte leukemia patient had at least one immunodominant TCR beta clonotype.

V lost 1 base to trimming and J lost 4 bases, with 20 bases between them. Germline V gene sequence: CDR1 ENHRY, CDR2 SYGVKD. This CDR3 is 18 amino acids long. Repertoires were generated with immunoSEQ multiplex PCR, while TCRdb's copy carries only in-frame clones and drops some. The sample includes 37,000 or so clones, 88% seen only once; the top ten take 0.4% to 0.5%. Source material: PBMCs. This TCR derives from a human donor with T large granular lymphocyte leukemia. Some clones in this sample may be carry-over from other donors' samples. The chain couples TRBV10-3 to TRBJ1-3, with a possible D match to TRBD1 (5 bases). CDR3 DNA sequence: TGTGCCATCAGTGAGTTGGGTACAGGCCACTCTGGAGGAAACACCATATATTTT. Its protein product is CAISELGTGHSGGNTIYF.